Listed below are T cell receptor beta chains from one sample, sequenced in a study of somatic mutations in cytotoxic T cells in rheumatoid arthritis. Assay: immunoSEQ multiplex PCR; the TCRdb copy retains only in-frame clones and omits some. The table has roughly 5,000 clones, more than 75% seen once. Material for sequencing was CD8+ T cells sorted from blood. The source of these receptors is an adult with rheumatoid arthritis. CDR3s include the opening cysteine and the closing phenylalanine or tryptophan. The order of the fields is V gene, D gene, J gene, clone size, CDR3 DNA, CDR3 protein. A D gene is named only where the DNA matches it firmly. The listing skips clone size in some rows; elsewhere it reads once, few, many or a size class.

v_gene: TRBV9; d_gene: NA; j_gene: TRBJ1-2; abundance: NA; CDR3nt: TGTGCCAGCAGCTTTGGAGGCTATGGCTACACCTTC; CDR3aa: CASSFGGYGYTF
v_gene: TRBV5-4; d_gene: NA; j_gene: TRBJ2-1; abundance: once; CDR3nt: TGTGCCAGCAGCTCGCCCAGCAATGAGCAGTTCTTC; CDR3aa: CASSSPSNEQFF
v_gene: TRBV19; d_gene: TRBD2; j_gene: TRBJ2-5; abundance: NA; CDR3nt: TGTGCCAGTAGTATGACTAGCGGGGTGGAGACCCAGTACTTC; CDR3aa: CASSMTSGVETQYF
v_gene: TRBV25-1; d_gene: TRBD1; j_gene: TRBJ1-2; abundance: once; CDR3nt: TGTGCCAGCAGTGTGTCAGGGGGTTTAGATGGCTACACCTTC; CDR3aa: CASSVSGGLDGYTF
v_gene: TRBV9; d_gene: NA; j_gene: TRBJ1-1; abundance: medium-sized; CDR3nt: TGTGCCAGCAGCCCCCTGGGCACTGAAGCTTTCTTT; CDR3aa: CASSPLGTEAFF
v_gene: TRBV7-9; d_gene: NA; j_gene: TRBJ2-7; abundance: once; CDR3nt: TGTGCCAGCAGCACTTTGGGGGGGGCGGCCTACGAGCAGTACTTC; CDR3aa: CASSTLGGAAYEQYF
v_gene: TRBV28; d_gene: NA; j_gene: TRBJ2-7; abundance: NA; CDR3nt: TGTGCCAGCAGTTTACGCACCTACGAGCGGTACTTC; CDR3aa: CASSLRTYERYF
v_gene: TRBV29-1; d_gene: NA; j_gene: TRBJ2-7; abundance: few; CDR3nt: TGCAGCGTTGAAGGGACAGCCAACGAGCAGTACTTC; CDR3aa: CSVEGTANEQYF
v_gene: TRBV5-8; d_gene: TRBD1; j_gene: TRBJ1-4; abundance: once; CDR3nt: TGTGCCAGCAGCGCGACAGGGAGGTATGTTGAAAAACTGTTTTTT; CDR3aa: CASSATGRYVEKLFF
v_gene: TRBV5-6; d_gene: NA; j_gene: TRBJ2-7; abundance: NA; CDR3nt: TGTGCCAGCAGTCTTCGTAGCGCGGAGCAGTACTTC; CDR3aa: CASSLRSAEQYF
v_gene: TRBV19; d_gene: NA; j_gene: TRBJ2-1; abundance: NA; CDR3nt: TGTGCCAGTAGCGGACCAACCTACAATGAGCAGTTCTTC; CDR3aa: CASSGPTYNEQFF
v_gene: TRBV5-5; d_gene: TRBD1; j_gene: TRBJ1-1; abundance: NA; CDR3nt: TGTGCCAGCAGCCAGACAGGGGACACTGAAGCTTTCTTT; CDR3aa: CASSQTGDTEAFF
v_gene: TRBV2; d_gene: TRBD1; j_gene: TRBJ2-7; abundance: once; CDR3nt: TGTGCCGCCGCCCCCGGGACAGGGGGGAGAGAGCAGTACTTC; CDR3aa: CAAAPGTGGREQYF
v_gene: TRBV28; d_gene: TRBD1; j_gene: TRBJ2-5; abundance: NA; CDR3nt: TGTGCCAGCAGTATCGACCCTAGTCGCGGGACAGGGGTTGTAGAGACCCAGTACTTC; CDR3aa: CASSIDPSRGTGVVETQYF
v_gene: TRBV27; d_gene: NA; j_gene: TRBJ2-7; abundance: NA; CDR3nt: TGTGCCAGCAGTTTGATCCCGGGGCCAGGCGAGCAGTACTTC; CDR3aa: CASSLIPGPGEQYF
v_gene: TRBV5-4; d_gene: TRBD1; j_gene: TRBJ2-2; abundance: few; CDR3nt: TGTGCCAGCCTCGACAGGGATGGGAACACCGGGGAGCTGTTTTTT; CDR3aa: CASLDRDGNTGELFF
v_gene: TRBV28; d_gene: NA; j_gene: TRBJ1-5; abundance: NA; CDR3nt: TGTGCCAGCAGCTGGGACACGTACAATCAGCCCCAGCATTTT; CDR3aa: CASSWDTYNQPQHF
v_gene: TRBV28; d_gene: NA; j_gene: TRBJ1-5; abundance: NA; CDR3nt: TGTGCCAGCAGTCCCCCGTGGTCCCCTAGGAATCAGCCCCAGCATTTT; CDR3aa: CASSPPWSPRNQPQHF
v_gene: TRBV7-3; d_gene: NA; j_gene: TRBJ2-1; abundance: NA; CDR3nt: TGTGCCAGCAGCTTCACTAGTGGTTACAATGAGCAGTTCTTC; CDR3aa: CASSFTSGYNEQFF
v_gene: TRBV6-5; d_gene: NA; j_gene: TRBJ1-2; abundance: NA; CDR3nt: TGTGCCAGCAGTTACCTCCCCCCAGGGTATGGCTACACCTTC; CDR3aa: CASSYLPPGYGYTF
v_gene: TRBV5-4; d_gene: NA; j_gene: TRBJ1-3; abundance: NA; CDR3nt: TGTGCCAGCAGCTTGGCCCCCGGGACTGGAAACACCATATATTTT; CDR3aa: CASSLAPGTGNTIYF
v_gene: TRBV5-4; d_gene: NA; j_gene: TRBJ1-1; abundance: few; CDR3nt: TGTGCCAGCAGCTTAGTATCGGGGGGGAGCACTGAAGCTTTCTTT; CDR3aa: CASSLVSGGSTEAFF
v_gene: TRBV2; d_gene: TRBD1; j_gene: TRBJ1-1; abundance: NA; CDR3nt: TGTGCCAGCAGGCCTAGGGGGCTGAGGAACACTGAAGCTTTCTTT; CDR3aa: CASRPRGLRNTEAFF
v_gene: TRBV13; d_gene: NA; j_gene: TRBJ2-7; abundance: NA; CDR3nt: TGTGCCAGCAGCTTAGGTGGACACTCGCTCTCCTACGAGCAGTACTTC; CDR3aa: CASSLGGHSLSYEQYF
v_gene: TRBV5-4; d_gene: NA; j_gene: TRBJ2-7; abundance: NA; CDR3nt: TGTGCCAGCAGCCTGGCGGGGTCCCACTACGAGCAGTACTTC; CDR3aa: CASSLAGSHYEQYF
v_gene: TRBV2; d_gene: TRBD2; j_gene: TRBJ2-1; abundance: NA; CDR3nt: TGTGCCAGAGGGACTAGCGGGGACAATGAGCAGTTCTTC; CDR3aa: CARGTSGDNEQFF
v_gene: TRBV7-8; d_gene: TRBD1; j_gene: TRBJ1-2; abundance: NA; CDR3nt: TGTGCCAGCAGCGGGGACAGAGCCTACTATGGCTACACCTTC; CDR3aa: CASSGDRAYYGYTF
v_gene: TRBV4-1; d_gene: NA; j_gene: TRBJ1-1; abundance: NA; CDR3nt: TGCGCCAGCAGCCAAGACCCCGGGACCGCGTGGACTGAAGCTTTCTTT; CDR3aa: CASSQDPGTAWTEAFF
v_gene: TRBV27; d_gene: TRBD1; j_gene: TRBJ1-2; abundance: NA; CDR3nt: TGTGCCAGCAGTTTCCTCCCTCCGGGACAGGACTATGGCTACACCTTC; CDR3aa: CASSFLPPGQDYGYTF
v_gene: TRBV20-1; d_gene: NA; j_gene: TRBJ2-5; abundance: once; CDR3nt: TGCAGTGCTATTCGAGGAGAGACCCAGTACTTC; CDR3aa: CSAIRGETQYF
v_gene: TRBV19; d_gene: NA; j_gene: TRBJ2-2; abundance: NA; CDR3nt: TGTGCCAGTAGTGTTTTAGGCGGCAGGTCGGTCGGGGAGCTGTTTTTT; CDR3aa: CASSVLGGRSVGELFF
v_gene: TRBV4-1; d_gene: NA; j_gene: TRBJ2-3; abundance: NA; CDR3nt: TGCGCCAAAACCGGGACATTAGACACAGATACGCAGTATTTT; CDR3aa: CAKTGTLDTDTQYF
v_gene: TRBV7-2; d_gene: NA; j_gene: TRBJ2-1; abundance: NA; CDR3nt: TGTGCCAGCAGCTTAGGTAAGGAGCAGTTCTTC; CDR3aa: CASSLGKEQFF
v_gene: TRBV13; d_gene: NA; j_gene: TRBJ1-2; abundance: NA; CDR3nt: TGTGCCAGCAGCCCCGGGGGGGCAGGGGAGAACTATGGCTACACCTTC; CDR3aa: CASSPGGAGENYGYTF
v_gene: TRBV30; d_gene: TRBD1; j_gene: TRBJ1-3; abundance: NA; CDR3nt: TGTGCCTGGATCGGCTTTCAGGGGGCAGCTGGAAACACCATATATTTT; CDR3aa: CAWIGFQGAAGNTIYF
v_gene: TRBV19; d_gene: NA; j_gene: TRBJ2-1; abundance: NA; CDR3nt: TGTGCCAGTAGTCCGTCCGTGGAGGTCAATGAGCAGTTCTTC; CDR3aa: CASSPSVEVNEQFF
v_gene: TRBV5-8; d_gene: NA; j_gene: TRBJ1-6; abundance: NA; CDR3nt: TGTGCCAGCAGCTTGGGGGGGCCTAATTCACCCCTCCACTTT; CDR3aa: CASSLGGPNSPLHF
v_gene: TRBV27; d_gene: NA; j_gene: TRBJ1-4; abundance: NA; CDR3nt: TGTGCCAGCCGGCCTGGGGTAACTAGTGAAAAACTGTTTTTT; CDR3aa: CASRPGVTSEKLFF
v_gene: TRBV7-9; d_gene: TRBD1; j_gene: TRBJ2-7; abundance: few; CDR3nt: TGTGCCAGCAGCTCTACAGGGGCTTCCTACGAGCAGTACTTC; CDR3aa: CASSSTGASYEQYF
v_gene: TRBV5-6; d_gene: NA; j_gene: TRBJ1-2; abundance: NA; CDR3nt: TGTGCCAGCAGCCCGGGACGGGGGATAGGCTACACCTTC; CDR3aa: CASSPGRGIGYTF
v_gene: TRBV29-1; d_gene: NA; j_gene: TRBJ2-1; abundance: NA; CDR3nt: TGCAGCGGGATCGTAGGTGAGCAGTTCTTC; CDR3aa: CSGIVGEQFF
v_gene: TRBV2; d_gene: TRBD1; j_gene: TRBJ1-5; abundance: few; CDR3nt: TGTGCCAGCAGTAGCAGGGGGCGGCAGCCCCAGCATTTT; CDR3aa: CASSSRGRQPQHF
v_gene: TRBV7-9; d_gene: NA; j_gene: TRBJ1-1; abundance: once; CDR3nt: TGTGCCAGCAGCTTAACCCAAGGGGCCGAAGCTTTCTTT; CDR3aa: CASSLTQGAEAFF
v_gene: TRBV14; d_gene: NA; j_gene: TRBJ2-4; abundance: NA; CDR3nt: TGTGCCAGCAGCCAATGGCAGGGGGGAGGAAACATTCAGTACTTC; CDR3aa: CASSQWQGGGNIQYF
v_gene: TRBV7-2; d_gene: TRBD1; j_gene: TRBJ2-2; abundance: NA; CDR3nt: TGTGCCAGCAGCCCCCGGGTAGGGGGCCGCACCGGGGAGCTGTTTTTT; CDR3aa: CASSPRVGGRTGELFF
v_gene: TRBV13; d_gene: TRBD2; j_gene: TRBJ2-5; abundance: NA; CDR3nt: TGTGCCAGCAGCCCGGAAAGGCTAGCGGGCGGCGAGACCCAGTACTTC; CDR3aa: CASSPERLAGGETQYF
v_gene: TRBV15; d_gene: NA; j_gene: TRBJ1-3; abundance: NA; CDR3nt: TGTGCCACCAGCAGAGGAGTCCAGGGTGGAAACACCATATATTTT; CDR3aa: CATSRGVQGGNTIYF
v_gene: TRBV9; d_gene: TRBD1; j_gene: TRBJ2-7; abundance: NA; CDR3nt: TGTGCCAGCAGCGTCGCCGGGGACAGGGTCTACGAGCAGTACTTC; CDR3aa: CASSVAGDRVYEQYF
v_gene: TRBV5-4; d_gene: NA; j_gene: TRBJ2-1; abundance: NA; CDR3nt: TGTGCCAGCAGCTTGGGCGGCGAGCAGTTCTTC; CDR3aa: CASSLGGEQFF
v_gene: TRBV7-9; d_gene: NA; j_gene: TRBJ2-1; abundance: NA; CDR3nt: TGTGCCAGCAGCGCATTCCGGGACATCACCTACAATGAGCAGTTCTTC; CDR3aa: CASSAFRDITYNEQFF
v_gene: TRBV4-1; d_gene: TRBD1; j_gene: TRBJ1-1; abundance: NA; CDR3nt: TGCGCCAGCAGGAGTGGAGGACAGGGACCTGAAGCTTTCTTT; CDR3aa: CASRSGGQGPEAFF
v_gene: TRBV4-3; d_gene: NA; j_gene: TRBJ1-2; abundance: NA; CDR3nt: TGCGCCAGCAGCCCTAACGTCGGGGGCTATGGCTACACCTTC; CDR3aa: CASSPNVGGYGYTF
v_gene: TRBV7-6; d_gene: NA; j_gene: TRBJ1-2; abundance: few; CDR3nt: TGTGCCAGCAGCTTTGGTGAGAGAAGCTATGGCTACACCTTC; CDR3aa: CASSFGERSYGYTF
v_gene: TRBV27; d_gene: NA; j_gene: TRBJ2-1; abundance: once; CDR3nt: TGTGCCAGCAGTCTAGGGTGGCACAATGAGCAGTTCTTC; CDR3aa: CASSLGWHNEQFF